This T cell receptor (beta chain) was sequenced in a study of T cell responses to AZD1222 COVID-19 vaccine. The wider study: Samples with a second dose at about 4 or about 12 weeks were pooled together. Study-wide results and caveats: White British donors predominated, females outnumbered males, and clonal diversity was possibly underestimated.

This clone came up a few times. Its antigen remains unknown. The germline V gene encodes CDR1 SGHDT and CDR2 YYEEEE. The V and J ends lost 5 bases and 1 base respectively, with 16 bases between them. This CDR3 spans 15 amino acids. The protocol was immunoSEQ multiplex PCR, while the TCRdb copy is restricted to in-frame clones and leaves out a portion. The sample lists 75,000 to 100,000 clones, 70% to 90% occurring once. This chain links TRBV5-6 with TRBJ2-7, with D possibly TRBD2 on 6 matching bases. Here the sequenced sample was peripheral blood, taken on day 0 of AZD1222 vaccination. This clonotype originated in an adult in good health. The CDR3 sequence is CASSQLPGLSYEQYF. The DNA for the CDR3 is TGTGCCAGCAGTCAACTTCCGGGACTGTCCTACGAGCAGTACTTC.